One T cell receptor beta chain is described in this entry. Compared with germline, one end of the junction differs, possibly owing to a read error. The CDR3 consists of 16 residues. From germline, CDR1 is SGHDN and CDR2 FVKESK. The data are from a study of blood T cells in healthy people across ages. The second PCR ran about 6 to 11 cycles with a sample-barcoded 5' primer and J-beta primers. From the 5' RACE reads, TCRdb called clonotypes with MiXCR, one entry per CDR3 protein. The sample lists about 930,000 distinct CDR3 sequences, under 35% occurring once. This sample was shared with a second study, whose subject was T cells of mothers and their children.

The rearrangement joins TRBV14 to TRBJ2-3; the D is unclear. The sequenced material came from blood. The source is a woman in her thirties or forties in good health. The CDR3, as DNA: TGTGCCTGCAGCCAATCTCGGATTCCACTCACAGATACGCAGTATTTT. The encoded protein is CACSQSRIPLTDTQYF.